This T cell receptor (beta chain) was identified during a study of CD8+ T cells in alopecia areata. Regarding the study as a whole: Only a single nonresponder existed, so baseline CD8+ expansion links stay unclear.

This clone has a handful of counts. Its target is not known. Extracted RNA was reverse transcribed, and the resulting cDNA served as sequencing template. Using immunoSEQ multiplex PCR, the repertoire was profiled, and TCRdb retains in-frame clones only, with some absent. The sample shows a few hundred thousand clones, approximately 38% of them seen only once. The treatment is: oral pan-JAK inhibitor, 5-10 mg twice daily. Germline CDR1 SGDLS, CDR2 YYNGEE. The CDR3 has 16 residues. V lost 0 bases and J lost 7; bases outside the gene matches: 8. The V and J genes are TRBV9 and TRBJ2-7; 12 bases fit TRBD2. The clonotype comes from a human donor with alopecia areata. Sequencing was performed on CD4+ T cells sorted from blood, taken at approximately week 34, from a patient treated with tofacitinib. CDR3 residues: CASSVAPGLAGEEQYF. In DNA, the CDR3 is TGTGCCAGCAGCGTAGCTCCGGGACTAGCGGGTGAAGAGCAGTACTTC.